This TCR beta chain comes out of a study of shared clonotypes between healthy human individuals. The CDR3 totals 17 residues. The germline V gene has CDR1 SGHAT and CDR2 FQNNGV. V lost 4 bases and J 7 bases, leaving 23 bases between the germline ends. Profiling relied on immunoSEQ multiplex PCR, and the TCRdb table lists in-frame clones only, not all of them. The sample carries more than 2,000,000 clones, 90% to 95% recorded once. CD4+ cells underwent separation, giving CD45RA+ naive and CD45RA-negative memory subsets. This clonotype was obtained from a man aged 18 to 35 in good health. This chain uses TRBV11-2 with TRBJ1-3, with no clear D. Sequences were obtained from naive CD4+ T cells sorted from blood. Stated subset: CD45RA+ positively selected. This CDR3 reads CASSSISHRGLGNTIYF. CDR3 nucleotides: TGTGCCAGCAGCTCCATCTCCCACAGAGGGCTCGGTAACACCATATATTTT.